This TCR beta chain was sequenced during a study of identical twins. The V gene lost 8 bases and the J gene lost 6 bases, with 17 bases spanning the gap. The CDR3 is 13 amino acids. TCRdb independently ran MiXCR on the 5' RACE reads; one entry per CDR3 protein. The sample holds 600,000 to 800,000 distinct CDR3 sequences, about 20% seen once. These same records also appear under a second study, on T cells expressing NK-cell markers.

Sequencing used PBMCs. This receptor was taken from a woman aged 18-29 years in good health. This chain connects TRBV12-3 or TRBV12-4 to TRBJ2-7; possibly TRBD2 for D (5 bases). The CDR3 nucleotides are TGTGCCAGCTGGGCAGAGGGCTTTGGCGAGCAGTACTTC. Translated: CASWAEGFGEQYF.